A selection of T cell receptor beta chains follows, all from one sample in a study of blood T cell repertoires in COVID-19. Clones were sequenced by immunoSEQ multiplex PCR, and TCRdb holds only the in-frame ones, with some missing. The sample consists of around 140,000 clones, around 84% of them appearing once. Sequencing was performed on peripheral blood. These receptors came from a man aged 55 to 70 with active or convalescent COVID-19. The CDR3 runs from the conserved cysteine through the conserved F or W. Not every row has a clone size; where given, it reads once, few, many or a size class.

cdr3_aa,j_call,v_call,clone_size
CAWRYRGGREKLFF,TRBJ1-4,TRBV30,few
CASSEAPYRPRHGYTF,TRBJ1-2,TRBV2,NA
CASSLDGWTFKEGYTF,TRBJ1-2,TRBV5-6,NA
CASSWPLGVPNTEAFF,TRBJ1-1,TRBV5-6,NA
CASSEGQGIIYEQYF,TRBJ2-7,TRBV6-1,NA
CASSANFEDTQYF,TRBJ2-3,TRBV11-3,once
CASSFLPGQGSFLDGELFF,TRBJ2-2,TRBV6-2/TRBV6-3,NA
CATSGRQGTVQDTQYF,TRBJ2-3,TRBV15,once
CASSSGQGNGQPQHF,TRBJ1-5,TRBV6-5,NA
CASSETGTEDYGYTF,TRBJ1-2,TRBV9,NA
CASSLPAGEETQYF,TRBJ2-5,TRBV7-9,once
CASSLPDTQETQYF,TRBJ2-5,TRBV11-3,few
CASSMEGGARGYTF,TRBJ1-2,TRBV5-1,NA
CASSKPGQGSEAFF,TRBJ1-1,TRBV6-2/TRBV6-3,NA
CASTAGQGRHQPQHF,TRBJ1-5,TRBV28,NA
CASSLGPANYGYTF,TRBJ1-2,TRBV27,NA
CASSVAPDSFSYEQYF,TRBJ2-7,TRBV9,NA
CASSSQDRTIEAFF,TRBJ1-1,TRBV5-1,NA
CASSQSVSNSGSTGINTEAFF,TRBJ1-1,TRBV4-1,NA
CASSQGTGTYEQYF,TRBJ2-7,TRBV14,NA
CASSFTGGLAEAFF,TRBJ1-1,TRBV5-6,NA
CASSVVAIPTSGANVLTF,TRBJ2-6,TRBV9,NA
CAWARGSTNEKLFF,TRBJ1-4,TRBV30,few
CASSELVSGANVLTF,TRBJ2-6,TRBV2,NA
CAWSNGYEQYF,TRBJ2-7,TRBV30,NA